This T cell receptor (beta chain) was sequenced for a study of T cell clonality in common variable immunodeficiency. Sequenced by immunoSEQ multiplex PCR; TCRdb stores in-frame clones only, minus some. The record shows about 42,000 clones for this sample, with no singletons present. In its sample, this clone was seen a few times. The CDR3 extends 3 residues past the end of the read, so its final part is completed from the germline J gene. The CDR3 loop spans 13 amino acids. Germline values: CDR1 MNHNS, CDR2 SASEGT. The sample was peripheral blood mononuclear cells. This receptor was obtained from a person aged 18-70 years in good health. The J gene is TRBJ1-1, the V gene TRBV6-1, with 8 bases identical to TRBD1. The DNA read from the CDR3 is TGTGCCAGCAGTGAGGGGACAGGTTCGGAA. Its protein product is CASSEGTGSE. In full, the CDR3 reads CASSEGTGSEAFF.